Described below is a single TCR beta chain sequence and its context. Original methodology: The assay estimated nucleated cells by amplifying reference gene primers. Sequenced by immunoSEQ multiplex PCR; TCRdb stores in-frame clones only, minus some. V, J and clone size are those of that table, while D and trimming were read from the DNA. The sample includes fewer than 200,000 clones, around 81% seen only once; the top ten take roughly 8.1%. V shed 2 bases and J shed 3 bases, with 14 bases lying between them. Germline assignment: CDR1 SGHDT and CDR2 YYEEEE. The CDR3 is 16 amino acids. The data stem from a study of blood T cell repertoires in COVID-19. Turning to the study itself: The origin of the acute and convalescent COVID-19 samples was the United States, Italy and Spain. Nucleic acid was either cDNA or gDNA, and it came from T cells, B-cell-depleted T cells, or PBMCs.

Seattle's cohort entered during active infection and was followed longitudinally. The material sequenced was peripheral blood. This chain uses TRBV5-6 with TRBJ1-4, with D possibly TRBD1 on 6 matching bases. The sequence was obtained from a woman older than 75 with COVID-19, enrolled during active disease. CDR3 bases: TGTGCCAGCAGCTTCCGACAGGAGTTGCCTAATGAAAAACTGTTTTTT. It yields the protein CASSFRQELPNEKLFF.